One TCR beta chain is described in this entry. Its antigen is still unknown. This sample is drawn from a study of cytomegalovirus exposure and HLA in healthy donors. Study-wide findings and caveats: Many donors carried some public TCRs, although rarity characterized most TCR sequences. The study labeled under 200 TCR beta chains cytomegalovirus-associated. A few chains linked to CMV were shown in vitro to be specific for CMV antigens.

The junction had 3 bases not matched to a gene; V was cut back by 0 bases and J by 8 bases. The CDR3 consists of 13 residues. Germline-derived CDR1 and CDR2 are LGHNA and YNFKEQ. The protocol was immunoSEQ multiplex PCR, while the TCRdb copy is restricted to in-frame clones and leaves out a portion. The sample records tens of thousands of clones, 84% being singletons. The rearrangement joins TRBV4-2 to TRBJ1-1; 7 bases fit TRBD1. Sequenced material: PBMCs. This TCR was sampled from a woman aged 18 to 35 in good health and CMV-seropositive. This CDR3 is CASSQEGGREAFF. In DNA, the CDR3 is TGTGCCAGCAGCCAAGAAGGGGGCCGGGAAGCTTTCTTT.